This T cell receptor (beta chain) was captured by sequencing in a study of tumor-infiltrating lymphocytes in oesophageal squamous cell carcinoma. Trimming stripped 5 bases from V and 1 base from J, with 10 bases between. Germline CDR1 is SGHTA and CDR2 is FQGNSA. The CDR3 has 14 residues. TCRdb analysed the PCR reads with MiXCR anew, one entry per CDR3 protein. The table lists fewer than 15,000 distinct CDR3 sequences, more than 40% of them singletons. The V gene is TRBV7-2, the J gene TRBJ2-3; D gene unclear. This TCR was recovered from a male donor with esophageal squamous cell carcinoma. The sample consisted of normal esophageal tissue next to the tumor. The CDR3 DNA is TGTGCCAGCAGCGCTGCCGCTGGCACAGATACGCAGTATTTT. It codes for CASSAAAGTDTQYF.